One T cell receptor (beta chain) is described in this entry. The target antigen is unknown. Germline values: CDR1 SGDLS, CDR2 YYNGEE. The CDR3 has 15 amino acids. V shed 0 bases and J shed 7 bases, with 17 bases lying between them. The sample is drawn from a study of shared clonotypes between healthy human individuals. Study-wide context: Each donor contributed plates that comprised three CD4 naive, three CD4 memory, two CD8 naive and one CD8 memory.

Clones were read by immunoSEQ multiplex PCR, and TCRdb kept only the in-frame ones, dropping some. The sample contains approximately 2.5 million clones, over 85% of which appear only once. Broader study findings: Researchers sampled blood only, noting tissue repertoires likely differ.

Specimen: naive CD4+ T cells from PBMCs. Subset reported: CD45RA+ positively selected. The V call is TRBV9, the J call TRBJ2-7; perhaps TRBD2 as D (6 bases). The clonotype was recovered from a young man in good health. Some clones in this sample may be carry-over from other donors' samples. CDR3 sequence reads: CASSVEWRGEREQYF. The CDR3 DNA reads TGTGCCAGCAGCGTAGAATGGCGGGGAGAACGAGAGCAGTACTTC.